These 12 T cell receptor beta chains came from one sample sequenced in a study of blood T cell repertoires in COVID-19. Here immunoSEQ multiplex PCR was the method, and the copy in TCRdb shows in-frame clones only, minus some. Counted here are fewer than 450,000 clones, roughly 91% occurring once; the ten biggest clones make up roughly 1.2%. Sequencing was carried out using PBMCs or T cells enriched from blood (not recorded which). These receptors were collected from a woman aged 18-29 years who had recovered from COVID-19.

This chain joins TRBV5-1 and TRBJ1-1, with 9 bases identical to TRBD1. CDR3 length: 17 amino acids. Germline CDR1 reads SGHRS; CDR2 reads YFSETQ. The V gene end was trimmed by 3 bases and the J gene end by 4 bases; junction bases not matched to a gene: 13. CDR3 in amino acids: CASSSGQGSVGSTEAFF. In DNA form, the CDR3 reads TGCGCCAGCAGCTCCGGACAGGGGAGTGTGGGGAGCACTGAAGCTTTCTTT.

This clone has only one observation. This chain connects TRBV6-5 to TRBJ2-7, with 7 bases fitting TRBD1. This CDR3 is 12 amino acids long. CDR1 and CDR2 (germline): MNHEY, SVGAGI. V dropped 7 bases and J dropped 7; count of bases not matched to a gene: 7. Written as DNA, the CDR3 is TGTGCCAGCAATTTAGGACAGGTAGAGCAGTACTTC. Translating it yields CASNLGQVEQYF.

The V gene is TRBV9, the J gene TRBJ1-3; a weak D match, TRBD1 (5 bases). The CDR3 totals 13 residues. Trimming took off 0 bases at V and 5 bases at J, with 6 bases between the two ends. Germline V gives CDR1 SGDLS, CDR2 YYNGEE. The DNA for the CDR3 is TGTGCCAGCAGCGTAGACAGGAGAAACACCATATATTTT. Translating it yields CASSVDRRNTIYF.

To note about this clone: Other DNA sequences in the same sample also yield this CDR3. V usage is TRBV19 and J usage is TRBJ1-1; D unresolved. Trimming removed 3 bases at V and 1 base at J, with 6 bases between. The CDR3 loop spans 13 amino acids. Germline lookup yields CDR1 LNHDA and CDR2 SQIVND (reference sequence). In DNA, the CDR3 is TGTGCCAGTAGTATTTCCCGGAACACTGAAGCTTTCTTT. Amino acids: CASSISRNTEAFF.

Written as DNA, the CDR3 is TGTGCCAGCAGCTCACTCGGCGGGGGAGTGAGGGAAAAACTGTTTTTT. Its translation is CASSSLGGGVREKLFF. The gene calls are TRBV7-9 and TRBJ1-4; D is possibly TRBD1 (5 bases). Trimming took off 4 bases at V and 8 bases at J, with 20 bases between the two ends. CDR1 is SEHNR and CDR2 is FQNEAQ in the germline V gene (reference sequence). This CDR3 is built from 16 residues.

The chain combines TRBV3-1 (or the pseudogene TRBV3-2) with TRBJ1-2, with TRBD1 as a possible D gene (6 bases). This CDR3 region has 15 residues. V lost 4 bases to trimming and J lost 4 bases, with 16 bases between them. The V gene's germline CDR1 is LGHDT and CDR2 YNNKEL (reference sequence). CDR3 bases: TGTGCCAGCAGCCTCCGGGGGGGCCGAGGCTATGGCTACACCTTC. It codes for CASSLRGGRGYGYTF.

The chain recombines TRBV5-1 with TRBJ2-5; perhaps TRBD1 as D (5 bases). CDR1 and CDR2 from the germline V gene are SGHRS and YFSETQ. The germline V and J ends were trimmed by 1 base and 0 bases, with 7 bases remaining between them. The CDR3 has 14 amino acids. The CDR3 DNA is TGCGCCAGCAGCTTGCCAGGGAACCAAGAGACCCAGTACTTC. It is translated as CASSLPGNQETQYF.

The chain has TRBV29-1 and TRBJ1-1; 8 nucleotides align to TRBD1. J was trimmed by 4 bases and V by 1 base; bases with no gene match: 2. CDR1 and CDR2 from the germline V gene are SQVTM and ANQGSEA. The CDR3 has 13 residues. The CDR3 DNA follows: TGCAGCGTTGAAGCGACAGGGGCCACTGAAGCTTTCTTT. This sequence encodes CSVEATGATEAFF.

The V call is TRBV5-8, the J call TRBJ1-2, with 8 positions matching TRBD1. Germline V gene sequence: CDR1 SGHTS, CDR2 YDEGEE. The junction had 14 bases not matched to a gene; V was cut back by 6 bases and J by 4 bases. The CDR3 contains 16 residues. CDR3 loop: CASTKDRDRPFYGYTF. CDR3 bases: TGTGCCAGCACCAAGGACAGGGATCGACCCTTCTATGGCTACACCTTC.

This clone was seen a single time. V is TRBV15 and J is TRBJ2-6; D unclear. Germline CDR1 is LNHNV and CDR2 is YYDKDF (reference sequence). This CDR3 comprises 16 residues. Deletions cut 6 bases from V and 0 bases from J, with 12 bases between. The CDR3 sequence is CATRRSGNSGANVLTF. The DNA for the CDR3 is TGTGCCACCAGAAGGTCGGGTAACTCTGGGGCCAACGTCCTGACTTTC.

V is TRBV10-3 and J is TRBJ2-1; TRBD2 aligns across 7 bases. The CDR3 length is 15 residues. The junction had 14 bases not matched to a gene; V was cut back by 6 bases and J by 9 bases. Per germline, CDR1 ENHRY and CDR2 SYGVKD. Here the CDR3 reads CAISPTGTTFREQFF. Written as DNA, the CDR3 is TGTGCCATCAGCCCCACCGGGACTACCTTTCGTGAGCAGTTCTTC.

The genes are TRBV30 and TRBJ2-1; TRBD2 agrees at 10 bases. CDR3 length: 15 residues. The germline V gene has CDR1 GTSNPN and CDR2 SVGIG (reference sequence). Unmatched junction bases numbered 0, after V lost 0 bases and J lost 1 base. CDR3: CAWSVAGGSYNEQFF. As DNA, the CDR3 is TGTGCCTGGAGTGTAGCGGGGGGGTCCTACAATGAGCAGTTCTTC.